This TCR beta chain was recorded in a study of regulatory T cells in long-lasting Graves disease. General study results and limits: Lower TCR diversity characterized persistent Graves' patients relative to newly diagnosed patients.

For this clonotype: As yet, its antigen is unknown.

The CDR3 has 14 residues. V dropped 5 bases and J dropped 6; count of bases not matched to a gene: 9. CDR1 and CDR2 (germline): SEHNR, FQNEAQ (reference sequence). The authors built TCR beta libraries using iRepertoire HTBI primers and Arm-PCR of CDR3 regions. MiXCR was run by TCRdb on the multiplex PCR reads, yielding one entry per CDR3 protein. The top ten clones hold roughly a fifth of a sample with more than 300,000 distinct CDR3 sequences, around 15% of them seen once. Noted time point: newly diagnosed GD, antithyroid drugs for less than 3 months. RNA isolated from PBMCs was used to make the TCR library. Separately, the same data were catalogued under a study of T cells in Graves' hyperthyroidism and ophthalmopathy. This second report adds: Pregnant or lactating patients were excluded, as were those with uncontrolled infection or other autoimmune disease.

This material consisted of peripheral blood mononuclear cells (PBMCs), taken at new diagnosis, from a patient treated with antithyroid drugs. The TCR originated in a woman aged 18 to 35 with Graves disease. V gene TRBV7-9 combines with J gene TRBJ1-1; TRBD1 matches at 7 bases. The CDR3 region is CASSPQTGIAEAFF. CDR3 DNA: TGTGCCAGCAGCCCCCAGACAGGGATCGCTGAAGCTTTCTTT.